This passage covers 8 T cell receptor beta chains from one sample sequenced in a study of blood T cell repertoires in COVID-19 (dated by TCRdb to the early 2020s). Receptors were amplified or captured by the immunoSEQ multiplex PCR assay. TCRdb holds this immuneACCESS table with in-frame rearrangements only. Some clones are missing; in checked studies, unresolved V genes explain under half, and the rest has no known cause. The sample table records 65,000 to 95,000 clones; over 75% of these occur just once. The top ten hold around 12% of the sample. The specimen was peripheral blood. These receptors were collected from a man in his 70s with active or convalescent COVID-19.

The chain carries TRBV9 and TRBJ1-2, with 7 bases identical to TRBD1. J was trimmed by 7 bases and V by 4 bases; bases with no gene match: 13. CDR1 SGDLS and CDR2 YYNGEE come from the germline V gene. There are 15 residues in the CDR3. The CDR3 nucleotides are TGTGCCAGCAGCATGACAGGGACCGAGGTCAGTGGCTACACCTTC. Its protein is CASSMTGTEVSGYTF.

The chain has TRBV5-4 and TRBJ1-2, with D possibly matching TRBD1 (5 bases). V lost 0 bases and J lost 7, with 10 bases in between. The CDR3 loop spans 13 amino acids. The germline V gene has CDR1 SGHNT and CDR2 YYREEE (reference sequence). The DNA of the CDR3 is TGTGCCAGCAGCTTGGCCAGGGAGGCTGGCTACACCTTC. It is translated as CASSLAREAGYTF.

The rearrangement links TRBV19 to TRBJ2-2, with 8 bases matching TRBD1. Unmatched junction bases numbered 0, after V lost 6 bases and J lost 0 bases. Germline CDR1 LNHDA, CDR2 SQIVND (reference sequence). The CDR3 loop spans 14 amino acids. CDR3 bases: TGTGCCAGTAGGGACAGGGCGAACACCGGGGAGCTGTTTTTT. It encodes CASRDRANTGELFF.

This chain's CDR3 is CASSQLGTGGTEAFF. The CDR3 bases are TGTGCCAGCAGCCAATTGGGGACAGGGGGCACTGAAGCTTTCTTT. The V and J genes are TRBV4-2 and TRBJ1-1; 11 bases line up with TRBD1. The CDR3 sequence is 15 residues long. V shed 2 bases and J 4 bases; nucleotides not matched to a gene: 3. CDR1 is LGHNA, CDR2 YNFKEQ, per germline.

A single count supports this clone. V and J are TRBV6-2 or TRBV6-3 and TRBJ2-3; 8 bases match TRBD2. V shed 2 bases and J 3 bases; nucleotides not matched to a gene: 1. The CDR3 is 14 amino acids. Looked up from germline, CDR1 is MNHEY and CDR2 is SVGEGT. The CDR3 region is CASSYQRGTDTQYF. In DNA, the CDR3 is TGTGCCAGCAGTTACCAGCGGGGGACAGATACGCAGTATTTT.

The chain recombines TRBV18 with TRBJ2-5, with 8 bases lining up with TRBD1. Per the germline V gene, CDR1 is KGHSH and CDR2 is LQKENI. The CDR3 totals 15 residues. Trimming at V came to 5 bases and at J to 1 base, leaving 6 bases not matched to a gene. The CDR3 coding sequence is TGTGCCAGCTCAAGGCAGGGGGCCCTCCAAGAGACCCAGTACTTC. Residues: CASSRQGALQETQYF.

For the CDR3, the DNA is TGTGCCAGTAGTACCACAGGGGGCGATAACTATGGCTACACCTTC. Amino acid sequence: CASSTTGGDNYGYTF. The chain joins TRBV19 to TRBJ1-2; TRBD1 matches 9 bases. Germline loops: CDR1 LNHDA, CDR2 SQIVND (reference sequence). The CDR3 is 15 residues long. J gave up 1 base and V 4 bases, and 4 bases lay outside the gene matches. The whole variable domain, filled in from reference TRBV19 and TRBJ1-2, reads DGGITQSPKYLFRKEGQNVTLSCEQNLNHDAMYWYRQDPGQGLRLIYYSQIVNDFQKGDIAEGYSVSREKKESFPLTVTSAQKNPTAFYLCASSTTGGDNYGYTFGSGTRLTVV.

The chain employs TRBV5-1 and TRBJ2-2; TRBD2 might be the D (5 bases). The CDR3 loop spans 17 amino acids. From germline, CDR1 is SGHRS and CDR2 YFSETQ. V gave up 3 bases and J gave up 1 base, with 16 bases separating them. CDR3 loop: CASSSRRDRRNTGELFF. CDR3 DNA sequence: TGCGCCAGCAGCTCCCGACGGGATCGAAGGAACACCGGGGAGCTGTTTTTT.